The T cell receptor (beta chain) described here comes from a study of response to subunit inactivated influenza vaccine. As concerns this clonotype: Its antigen is not identified.

Study-level points and caveats: Each seasonal influenza vaccination, the authors suggested, recruits few new T cells.

TCRdb independently ran MiXCR on the RT-PCR reads; one entry per CDR3 protein. The sample has approximately 680,000 distinct CDR3 sequences, around 14% seen once. With 2 bases clipped from V and 6 bases from J, the junction kept 7 bases outside the gene matches. The CDR3 is made up of 15 amino acids. Germline CDR1 reads KGHSH; CDR2 reads LQKENI. This receptor was identified in a man between 50 and 59 years old who received an inactivated influenza vaccine. Material: PBMCs from blood, obtained 11 to 12 days after vaccination. The V gene is TRBV18, the J gene TRBJ2-1; 7 nucleotides line up with TRBD2. The CDR3 sequence is CASSPASGGFNEQFF. The CDR3 nucleotides read TGTGCCAGCTCACCAGCTAGCGGTGGGTTCAATGAGCAGTTCTTC.